This T cell receptor beta chain was documented in a study of prognosis after radiotherapy for stage I lung cancer. In this sample, this clonotype is medium-sized. Researchers used two-round multiplex PCR to amplify TCR beta CDR3 starting from genomic DNA. With primers specific to each TRBV and TRBJ gene, the first-round PCR was performed. TCRdb called the multiplex PCR reads again in MiXCR, with one record for every CDR3 protein. The table records roughly 11,000 distinct CDR3 sequences, about 35% of them present only once. CDR3 length equals 14 residues. Germline CDR1 SGHTA, CDR2 FQGNSA. The V gene lost 7 bases and the J gene lost 1 base, with 12 bases spanning the gap.

The receptor's source is a donor aged 50 or older with non-small cell lung cancer. Specimen: PBMCs, collected before or after stereotactic body radiation therapy (not recorded which). The rearrangement joins TRBV7-2 to TRBJ2-3; no clear D gene. CDR3: CASNGRRGTDTQYF. CDR3 sequence (DNA): TGTGCCAGCAATGGGCGCCGGGGCACAGATACGCAGTATTTT. Filled out from reference TRBV7-2 and TRBJ2-3, the complete variable domain reads GAGVSQSPSNKVTEKGKDVELRCDPISGHTALYWYRQSLGQGLEFLIYFQGNSAPDKSGLPSDRFSAERTGGSVSTLTIQRTQQEDSAVYLCASNGRRGTDTQYFGPGTRLTVL.